The T cell receptor beta chain under discussion was sequenced for a study of cytomegalovirus exposure and HLA in healthy donors. With 60 Vbeta and 13 Jbeta primers, the PCR was carried out. This table comes from immunoSEQ multiplex PCR, and its TCRdb copy is limited to in-frame clones, with some not included. The sample records around 120,000 clones, approximately 81% being singletons. The source material was PBMCs. The clonotype originates from a young man in good health and CMV-seronegative.

CDR3 in amino acids: CASSQAARQQETQYF. The CDR3 DNA reads as TGCGCCAGCAGTCAAGCTGCGCGGCAACAAGAGACCCAGTACTTC. J is TRBJ2-5 and V is TRBV23-1; D gene uncertain. TRBV23-1 is labeled an ORF, and its function is uncertain. The V end lost 2 bases, the J end lost 2 bases, and 12 bases lay between the germline ends. The CDR3 has 15 residues.